This TCR beta chain appears in the sequencing data of a study of T cells in Graves' hyperthyroidism and ophthalmopathy (dated by TCRdb to between 2018 and 2021). In terms of the full investigation: Peripheral blood was collected at initial diagnosis, before any treatment. The study also compared thyroid tissue and blood T-cell repertoires from five or six Graves' hyperthyroidism patients. The paper reports TCR Vbeta CDR3 sequencing of approximately 130 peripheral blood samples: some 41 ophthalmopathy, around 80 hyperthyroidism and 17 progressor patients. Once sampling was done, hyperthyroidism patients were given methimazole at a starting dose of 30 mg daily, whereas ophthalmopathy patients were given high-dose intravenous methylprednisolone. A discovery cohort of about a hundred patients, approximately 44 with Graves' ophthalmopathy and about 58 with stable Graves' hyperthyroidism, was used to find distinguishing TCR V-J signatures. For training and testing, the 80 to 100 patients in the discovery cohort were randomly divided in a 7:3 ratio. Prospective prediction of ophthalmopathy was tested in an independent validation cohort of 18 to 20 hyperthyroidism patients and 17 patients who later progressed to ophthalmopathy.

This clonotype appeared a few times. No cognate antigen has been identified for it. One base away there is no much larger clone; base qualities are not given. The TCR beta CDR3 regions were amplified from RNA transcripts. The first round of RT-PCR for the TCR CDR3 was performed with the HTBI primer set and the Qiagen OneStep RT-PCR kit. A second multiplex PCR round built the libraries, followed by size selection and purification. Paired-end sequencing of the libraries was performed with 100 bp reads on an Illumina HiSeq2000. On the study's bioinformatics: SOAPnuke was used to process the raw data, removing reads that contained adapters or uncalled bases, had a mean Phred below 15, or lacked an exact match to the constant primer or identifier. High-quality paired reads were merged with COPE v1.2.5, and unique nucleotide sequences were defined as clonotypes. Clonotypes were aligned to IMGT TRBV, TRBD and TRBJ reference segments using MiTCR v1.1. The analysis was restricted to V-J combinations with a frequency above 0.0001, which together covered about 99% of the repertoires. The TCS score was defined as F50 (clonal expansion) divided by E x V (chaos), with BLOSUM62-based TCRdist calculated between CDR3 peptides within each V-J. Welch's t-statistics and random forest reduced 500 to 550 V-J features to 10 to 15, which were used in a naive Bayes classifier (R e1071). Thyroid-blood repertoire similarity was quantified with the Morisita-Horn index. TCRdb ran its own pipeline on the public reads, namely fastp trimming at Q25 and MiXCR clone calling, and kept in-frame beta chains. All rows with the same CDR3 protein become a single entry with the most common DNA and genes. For this entry, the V and J calls and clone size follow TCRdb and not the study's own pipeline. Within this sample are 550,000 to 700,000 distinct CDR3 sequences, with approximately 15% of them counted one time only. Approximately 4.2% of the sample belongs to the ten largest clones.

In the ophthalmopathy patients, disease was moderately to severely active, with a Clinical Activity Score of 3 or more, a NOSPECS grade of 4 or more, and a duration of less than 3 months. Exclusion was applied to patients with uncontrolled infections, other autoimmune diseases, pregnancy or lactation. Diagnoses relied on clinical symptoms, serum thyroxine and TRAb, thyroid ultrasound and orbital computed tomography. PBMCs were separated from roughly 9.6 ml of fresh peripheral blood using Ficoll-Paque density gradient centrifugation. Total RNA was extracted with Trizol reagent, and quality was checked on an Agilent 2100 Bioanalyzer. Study-level results and caveats: Sample size was not statistically predetermined, and blinding of investigators to group allocation was not performed. A model built on a 13 V-J signature distinguished ophthalmopathy from stable hyperthyroidism, reaching around 88% sensitivity and around 81% specificity in cross-validation and 80%/75% in testing. In validation, the model predicted progression to ophthalmopathy with about 71% sensitivity and around 72% specificity, a median of about six months before onset. Blood samples also contained most of the expanded thyroid clonotypes (frequency above 0.001), which suggests that blood repertoires may reflect thyroid immune responses.

Trimming leaves V shorter by 2 bases and J shorter by 0 bases, with the junction holding 23 bases beyond the gene matches. The CDR3 sequence holds 21 residues, the cysteine and phenylalanine included. Of the read, only the CDR3 DNA is kept; its 63 bases are in frame from base 1. Sequences SGHTS (CDR1) and YDEGEE (CDR2) are obtained from the germline V gene. The TCR originated in a woman aged 40 to 50 with Graves' ophthalmopathy. This receptor chain uses TRBV5-8 and TRBJ2-7, and 7 junction bases match TRBD2. The sample comprised blood. The DNA reads as follows: TGTGCCAGCAGCTTCGCTCCTAAAAATAGAAGTACTAGCGAGAGCTCCTACGAGCAGTACTTC. This sequence encodes CASSFAPKNRSTSESSYEQYF.